Listed below are T cell receptor beta chains from one sample, sequenced in a study of blood T cell repertoires in COVID-19. Generated by immunoSEQ multiplex PCR, the TCRdb table keeps only in-frame clones and is missing some. Of hundreds of thousands of clones listed, 83% are singletons. Specimen: peripheral blood. These receptors were obtained from a woman aged 30 to 39 with COVID-19, enrolled during active disease. Both conserved end residues are part of each CDR3. D genes are given only for firm matches.

d_gene,v_gene,j_gene,CDR3aa
TRBD2,TRBV5-1,TRBJ2-5,CASSSGLAGGHASETQYF
TRBD2,TRBV5-1,TRBJ2-1,CASSSGLAGAVGEQFF
.,TRBV27,TRBJ2-7,CASSFIASGRRYEQYF
TRBD2,TRBV10-3,TRBJ2-3,CAIQSGRAKDTQYF
TRBD2,TRBV5-1,TRBJ2-3,CASSLAAAGTDTQYF
.,TRBV19,TRBJ1-4,CASSTAGTVYEKLFF
TRBD2,TRBV5-5,TRBJ2-1,CASSLGGGSYNEQFF
.,TRBV5-6,TRBJ2-5,CASSTRAMGGETQYF
TRBD1,TRBV6-5,TRBJ2-2,CATLDRETTGELFF
.,TRBV7-9,TRBJ1-6,CASTDGDSPLHF
.,TRBV6-5,TRBJ1-3,CASSNEGNTIYF
TRBD1,TRBV11-2,TRBJ2-5,CASSRDRQETQYF
.,TRBV7-2,TRBJ1-2,CASSASRGVYGYTF
TRBD1,TRBV10-3,TRBJ2-7,CAISDVTGAFEQYF
.,TRBV3-1/TRBV3-2,TRBJ1-2,CASSQVMGSGGYTF
TRBD1,TRBV28,TRBJ2-7,CASSDRGPTYEQYF
TRBD1,TRBV4-3,TRBJ1-1,CASSQDEVQGVGTEAFF
TRBD2,TRBV9,TRBJ2-3,CASSARTSGSSDTQYF